This TCR beta chain derives from a study of OX40 agonist ivuxolimab in advanced cancers. Turning to the overall study: Ivuxolimab, which targeted the costimulatory receptor OX40 (CD134), was an agonistic, fully human IgG2 monoclonal antibody. Intravenous ivuxolimab was administered to patients every 2 weeks at six dose levels: 0.01, 0.1, 0.3, 1.5, 3 and 10 mg/kg. Among the 52 dose-escalation patients, about 20 had hepatocellular carcinoma, 15 melanoma, 9 renal cell carcinoma and 9 head and neck cancer. A male proportion of roughly 80% and a mean age of approximately 60 years, ranging from 23 to 79, were recorded for the dose-escalation cohort. Patients were allowed to have had prior anti-PD-1, anti-PD-L1 or anti-CTLA-4 therapy, and roughly 40% of the dose-escalation patients had previously received checkpoint inhibitors. Partial responses were achieved by three dose-escalation patients, of whom one had hepatocellular carcinoma and two had cutaneous melanoma. Peripheral TCRbeta sequencing was intended to test whether TCR sequence diversity was altered and clonal T-cell expansion was caused by ivuxolimab. The paper describes the monotherapy dose-escalation part (N ≈ 49 patients) of the phase I trial of ivuxolimab.

The trial excluded patients who had a history of autoimmune disease or who were on systemic immunosuppression. Peripheral blood for TCR sequencing was collected from all dose cohorts at baseline, on cycle 4 day 1, and on cycle 7 day 1. Samples came from an open-label, multicenter, first-in-human phase I dose-escalation trial of ivuxolimab. Adults with locally advanced or metastatic melanoma, renal cell, hepatocellular, or head and neck squamous cell carcinoma were enrolled in the trial. Before TCR sequencing, CD4+ T cells and CD8+ T cells from peripheral blood were sorted into separate populations. To sequence the TCRbeta CDR3 region, genomic DNA was isolated from the sorted cells. The immunoSEQ Assay was used for sequencing of TCRbeta CDR3 regions. TCRdb holds this immuneACCESS table with in-frame rearrangements only. Some clones are missing; in checked studies, unresolved V genes explain under half, and the rest has no known cause. The sample records approximately 92,000 clones, less than 85% of which are singletons. The top ten constitute approximately 5.5% of the sample.

In the case of this clone: What this receptor recognizes is not known. Qualities for individual bases were not recorded, and no much larger clone is one base off.

What the work shows at the level of the full study, not this receptor alone: Antigen specificity was not determined for the clonally expanded peripheral T cells. Low levels of normalized T-cell clonal expansion were also seen in some patients who did not respond. At doses from 0.1 to 3.0 mg/kg, clonal expansion was seen in both CD4+ and CD8+ blood T cells between baseline and week 6. On average, CD8+ T cells showed more expanded clones than CD4+ T cells after ivuxolimab. Partial responders in the 0.1-3.0 mg/kg groups had among the lowest normalized peripheral clonal expansion, especially among CD8+ T cells.

Including cysteine and phenylalanine, the CDR3 has 15 amino acids. Of all the DNA, just the CDR3 is kept, 45 bases in frame from base 1. CDR1 LGHNA and CDR2 YNFKEQ are derived from the germline V gene. Ends trimmed: V by 0 bases, J by 9 bases; bases unmatched to a gene: 7. The V and J segments used are TRBV4-2 and TRBJ2-1, and TRBD2 matches 8 of the central bases. This specimen consisted of CD4+ or CD8+ T cells sorted from blood, obtained in a trial of the OX40 agonist ivuxolimab. The TCR originated in an adult with an advanced solid tumor such as melanoma, head and neck, liver or kidney cancer. The nucleotides are TGTGCCAGCAGCCAAGACCCGGGAGGGCCCTCTGAGCAGTTCTTC. This gives the protein CASSQDPGGPSEQFF.